A single sample is the source of the 32 T cell receptor beta chains below, sequenced in a study of blood T cell repertoires in COVID-19. Measured with immunoSEQ multiplex PCR; TCRdb has only the in-frame clones, and not every one. The data show a few hundred thousand clones, around 87% seen once. Sequenced: peripheral blood. These receptors came from a man aged 18 to 30 with active or convalescent COVID-19.

J is TRBJ2-3 and V is TRBV5-4; TRBD2 matches 7 bases. V was clipped by 3 bases and J by 0 bases; unmatched bases: 10. CDR1 is SGHNT and CDR2 is YYREEE in the germline V gene (reference sequence). The CDR3 runs 17 residues. CDR3 amino acids: CASSSPRAGTSTDTQYF. In DNA form, the CDR3 reads TGTGCCAGCAGCTCCCCCCGAGCGGGGACTAGCACAGATACGCAGTATTTT.

The V gene is TRBV6-5, the J gene TRBJ1-1, with 7 bases fitting TRBD1. CDR3 length: 13 residues. V was clipped by 6 bases and J by 4 bases; unmatched bases: 5. The germline V gene encodes CDR1 MNHEY and CDR2 SVGAGI. The CDR3 here is CASSLRGFTEAFF. CDR3 DNA: TGTGCCAGCAGCCTCAGGGGGTTCACTGAAGCTTTCTTT.

The chain's CDR3 is CASSELAGGPDTQYF. The CDR3 DNA reads TGTGCCAGCAGCGAACTAGCGGGAGGACCAGATACGCAGTATTTT. The chain carries TRBV7-2 and TRBJ2-3; 12 bases match TRBD2. The CDR3 sequence is 15 residues long. Germline V CDR1 and CDR2: SGHTA, FQGNSA. The trim removed 5 bases at V and 4 bases at J, leaving 4 bases unmatched.

The chain uses TRBV4-1 and TRBJ1-6; D possibly corresponds to TRBD1 (6 bases). Trimming stripped 8 bases from V and 10 bases from J, with 15 bases between. Germline V gives CDR1 MGHRA, CDR2 YSYEKL. The CDR3 has 13 amino acids. The CDR3 nucleotides read TGCGCCAGCCGGGGGGGGGCAGGATCACCCCTCCACTTT. It translates to CASRGGAGSPLHF.

V usage is TRBV7-9 and J usage is TRBJ2-7; 8 bases align to TRBD1. Germline V CDR1 and CDR2: SEHNR, FQNEAQ (reference sequence). Unmatched junction bases numbered 7, after V lost 5 bases and J lost 4 bases. The CDR3 spans 14 residues. In DNA, the CDR3 is TGTGCCAGCAGCCTAGACAGGGGTCTATACGAGCAGTACTTC. Its protein product is CASSLDRGLYEQYF.

This chain uses TRBV19 with TRBJ1-6, with 7 bases lining up with TRBD1. After removal of 7 bases from V and 7 bases from J, the junction contained 10 bases not matched to a gene. The germline V gene encodes CDR1 LNHDA and CDR2 SQIVND (reference sequence). The CDR3 is made up of 15 amino acids. In DNA form, the CDR3 reads TGTGCCAGTACCCAGGGACAGCTAATCAATTCACCCCTCCACTTT. Amino acid sequence: CASTQGQLINSPLHF.

The chain uses TRBV4-1 and TRBJ2-3, with D maybe TRBD2 (5 bases). In germline, CDR1 is MGHRA, CDR2 YSYEKL. V lost 4 bases, J lost 4 bases, and 12 bases lay in between. The CDR3 runs to 14 residues. The CDR3 spells CASSPRGEADTQYF. CDR3 coding DNA: TGCGCCAGCAGCCCCCGGGGAGAGGCAGATACGCAGTATTTT.

This chain connects TRBV19 to TRBJ1-1; 10 positions agree with TRBD1. The germline CDR1 and CDR2 sequences are LNHDA and SQIVND (reference sequence). The length of the CDR3 is 14 residues. The trim removed 7 bases at V and 7 bases at J, leaving 9 bases unmatched. The CDR3 region is CASNPGQGISEAFF. The CDR3, as DNA: TGTGCCAGTAACCCGGGACAGGGGATCAGTGAAGCTTTCTTT.

This clone was seen only a few times. The chain links TRBV28 to TRBJ1-1, with a possible D match to TRBD1 (5 bases). This CDR3 spans 15 amino acids. V lost 5 bases to trimming and J lost 0 bases, with 13 bases between them. Germline V lookup: CDR1 MDHEN, CDR2 SYDVKM. The DNA for the CDR3 is TGTGCCAGCAGTCCCCCCTGGGGCATGAACACTGAAGCTTTCTTT. Protein: CASSPPWGMNTEAFF.

The gene calls are TRBV18 and TRBJ2-1, with TRBD2 matching 10 bases. The CDR3 totals 15 residues. CDR1 KGHSH and CDR2 LQKENI come from the germline V gene. The V gene end was trimmed by 3 bases and the J gene end by 6 bases; junction bases not matched to a gene: 5. The CDR3 DNA is TGTGCCAGCTCACCTCTAGCGGGGGCTTTCAATGAGCAGTTCTTC. Residues: CASSPLAGAFNEQFF.

The rearrangement joins TRBV7-9 to TRBJ1-4, with TRBD1 matching 8 bases. Losses at the gene ends were 5 bases for V and 7 bases for J; bases not matched to a gene: 6. This CDR3 is built from 14 residues. Germline-derived CDR1 and CDR2 are SEHNR and FQNEAQ (reference sequence). For the CDR3, the DNA is TGTGCCAGCAGCGCCAGGGGGCGCATTGAAAAACTGTTTTTT. Its translation: CASSARGRIEKLFF. Supplemented by reference TRBV7-9 and TRBJ1-4, the full variable domain reads DTGVSQNPRHKITKRGQNVTFRCDPISEHNRLYWYRQTLGQGPEFLTYFQNEAQLEKSRLLSDRFSAERPKGSFSTLEIQRTEQGDSAMYLCASSARGRIEKLFFGSGTQLSVL.

The chain combines TRBV19 with TRBJ1-1, with D unclear. The ends were cut back, 7 bases at V and 4 bases at J, with 19 bases in the middle. The CDR3 loop spans 15 amino acids. Germline assignment: CDR1 LNHDA and CDR2 SQIVND (reference sequence). The CDR3 protein is CASTRSRDSGTEAFF. The CDR3, as DNA: TGTGCCAGTACCCGATCCCGGGATTCGGGCACTGAAGCTTTCTTT. Variable domain in full (rest from reference TRBV19 and TRBJ1-1): DGGITQSPKYLFRKEGQNVTLSCEQNLNHDAMYWYRQDPGQGLRLIYYSQIVNDFQKGDIAEGYSVSREKKESFPLTVTSAQKNPTAFYLCASTRSRDSGTEAFFGQGTRLTVV.

CDR3 nucleotide sequence: TGCGCCAGCAACCCGACTACGGGAGTCGGTGAGCAGTACTTC. Its protein product is CASNPTTGVGEQYF. The chain joins TRBV10-2 to TRBJ2-7; a possible D gene is TRBD2 (6 bases). Per the germline V gene, CDR1 is WSHSY and CDR2 is SAAADI. Trimming took 7 bases from V and 7 from J, leaving 20 bases between them. The CDR3 has 14 residues.

The chain uses TRBV5-1 and TRBJ2-5, with a tentative D call TRBD1 (6 bases). The CDR3 is made up of 14 amino acids. V lost 3 bases, J lost 1 base, and 10 bases lay in between. Germline V gene data show CDR1 as SGHRS and CDR2 as YFSETQ. CDR3 sequence: CASSSMDSQETQYF. In DNA form, the CDR3 reads TGCGCCAGCAGCTCAATGGACAGCCAAGAGACCCAGTACTTC.

The chain links TRBV4-1 to TRBJ2-7, with 7 bases matching TRBD1. Germline V gene sequence: CDR1 MGHRA, CDR2 YSYEKL. This CDR3 has 14 amino acids. Trimming cost V 3 bases and J 0 bases; bases outside gene matches: 2. The CDR3 loop reads CASSHRQGSYEQYF. CDR3 nucleotides: TGCGCCAGCAGCCATAGACAGGGCTCCTACGAGCAGTACTTC.

V and J are TRBV12-3 or TRBV12-4 and TRBJ1-1; D is undetermined. This CDR3 spans 13 amino acids. V lost 4 bases, J lost 4 bases, and 10 bases lay in between. CDR3 sequence: CASSYSSGTEAFF. The CDR3 DNA reads as TGTGCCAGCAGTTACTCCTCGGGCACTGAAGCTTTCTTT.

The CDR3 sequence is CASSLLDRDYGYTF. The CDR3, as DNA: TGTGCCAGCAGTCTCTTGGACAGGGACTATGGCTACACCTTC. This sequence joins TRBV28 and TRBJ1-2, with 8 bases fitting TRBD1. Germline values: CDR1 MDHEN, CDR2 SYDVKM. This CDR3 region has 14 residues. The junction had 5 bases not matched to a gene; V was cut back by 5 bases and J by 3 bases.

The chain recombines TRBV9 with TRBJ1-2; D remains unclear. The CDR3 has 12 amino acids. Germline values: CDR1 SGDLS, CDR2 YYNGEE. V was clipped by 3 bases and J by 8 bases, with 11 bases between them. CDR3 in DNA: TGTGCCAGCAGCGCAGAAGAGGTGGGCTACACCTTC. Protein sequence: CASSAEEVGYTF.

This clone showed up just once. This chain uses TRBV2 with TRBJ2-1, with a weak D call TRBD2 (5 bases). Germline CDR1 is SNHLY and CDR2 is FYNNEI. V lost 7 bases and J lost 5, with 12 bases in between. The CDR3 has 13 amino acids. The CDR3 sequence: CASKLTRNNEQFF. In DNA, the CDR3 is TGTGCCAGCAAGCTAACTAGGAACAATGAGCAGTTCTTC.

V and J are TRBV7-2 and TRBJ2-3; 9 bases line up with TRBD2. CDR3 length: 15 amino acids. From germline, CDR1 is SGHTA and CDR2 FQGNSA. Trimming at V came to 2 bases and at J to 3 bases, leaving 3 bases not matched to a gene. The CDR3 nucleotides read TGTGCCAGCAGCTTAAGGCGGGGGGGTACAGATACGCAGTATTTT. Amino acids: CASSLRRGGTDTQYF. Supplemented by reference TRBV7-2 and TRBJ2-3, the full variable domain reads GAGVSQSPSNKVTEKGKDVELRCDPISGHTALYWYRQSLGQGLEFLIYFQGNSAPDKSGLPSDRFSAERTGGSVSTLTIQRTQQEDSAVYLCASSLRRGGTDTQYFGPGTRLTVL.

This rearrangement joins TRBV19 to TRBJ1-4; D not certain. Germline-derived CDR1 and CDR2 are LNHDA and SQIVND (reference sequence). Trimming left V 5 bases short and J 4 bases short, with 8 bases between. CDR3 length: 13 residues. The CDR3 sequence: CASSLRDNEKLFF. CDR3 sequence (DNA): TGTGCCAGTAGTCTGAGAGATAATGAAAAACTGTTTTTT. The full variable domain, rest sourced from reference TRBV19 and TRBJ1-4, is DGGITQSPKYLFRKEGQNVTLSCEQNLNHDAMYWYRQDPGQGLRLIYYSQIVNDFQKGDIAEGYSVSREKKESFPLTVTSAQKNPTAFYLCASSLRDNEKLFFGSGTQLSVL.

The V and J genes are TRBV3-1 (or the pseudogene TRBV3-2) and TRBJ1-2, with TRBD1 identical over 7 bases. Trimming took 3 bases from V and 5 from J; bases not matched to a gene: 9. In germline, CDR1 is LGHDT, CDR2 YNNKEL (reference sequence). CDR3 length equals 15 residues. Written as DNA, the CDR3 is TGTGCCAGCAGCCATCCTACAGGGGCGAGTTATGGCTACACCTTC. Its translation: CASSHPTGASYGYTF.

This rearrangement joins TRBV4-3 to TRBJ1-3, with 9 bases matching TRBD1. Germline assignment: CDR1 LGHNA and CDR2 YSLEER. CDR3 length: 18 residues. V lost 0 bases and J lost 2; bases outside the gene matches: 8. The chain's CDR3 is CASSQDPGTGSAGNTIYF. The CDR3 region has the DNA TGCGCCAGCAGCCAAGATCCCGGGACAGGGTCGGCTGGAAACACCATATATTTT.

The sample holds one count of this clone. The CDR3 sequence is CASSPPNRAGGRSNQPQHF. CDR3 sequence (DNA): TGTGCCAGCAGCCCTCCCAACAGGGCGGGGGGACGAAGCAATCAGCCCCAGCATTTT. The chain links TRBV28 to TRBJ1-5, with a weak D call TRBD1 (6 bases). The CDR3 covers 19 residues. V lost 6 bases and J lost 1, with 25 bases in between. Germline V gene lookup returns CDR1 MDHEN and CDR2 SYDVKM.

This clone was picked up a small number of times. The gene calls are TRBV6-1 and TRBJ1-5, with D perhaps TRBD1 (6 bases). The V end was cut by 4 bases, the J end by 0 bases, with 13 bases between. Per germline, CDR1 MNHNS and CDR2 SASEGT. The length of the CDR3 is 16 residues. CDR3: CASSVSPGDSNQPQHF. The CDR3 DNA is TGTGCCAGCAGTGTAAGCCCAGGGGATAGCAATCAGCCCCAGCATTTT.

The gene calls are TRBV28 and TRBJ2-7; the D is unclear. V dropped 3 bases and J dropped 3 bases, with 6 bases sitting between them. Germline CDR1 MDHEN, CDR2 SYDVKM. This CDR3 region has 12 residues. CDR3 in DNA: TGTGCCAGCAGTTTTACGGGCTACGAGCAGTACTTC. Protein sequence: CASSFTGYEQYF.

This clone was detected only a few times. The V and J genes are TRBV18 and TRBJ1-5; D gene ambiguous. The V end lost 2 bases, the J end lost 5 bases, and 10 bases lay between the germline ends. The CDR3 length is 14 residues. Germline lookup yields CDR1 KGHSH and CDR2 LQKENI. For the CDR3, the DNA is TGTGCCAGCTCACCAAGCAGGAAAGATCAGCCCCAGCATTTT. As protein: CASSPSRKDQPQHF.

This chain uses TRBV5-6 with TRBJ2-2; D gene uncertain. V dropped 4 bases and J dropped 6 bases, with 13 bases sitting between them. Germline-derived CDR1 and CDR2 are SGHDT and YYEEEE. The CDR3 contains 14 residues. The DNA of the CDR3 is TGTGCCAGCAGCAAGACGGAGTTACCCGGGGAGCTGTTTTTT. This codes for CASSKTELPGELFF.

The count of this clone is one. This chain links TRBV12-3 or TRBV12-4 with TRBJ2-7, with D tentatively TRBD2 (5 bases). This CDR3 is built from 13 residues. V was cut by 4 bases and J by 2 bases, with 9 bases left in between. Here the CDR3 reads CASSYGSTYEQYF. Here the CDR3 DNA reads TGTGCCAGCAGTTATGGGAGCACCTACGAGCAGTACTTC.

CDR3 region: CASSVMRSVEKLFF. CDR3 DNA sequence: TGTGCCAGCAGTGTCATGAGAAGCGTTGAAAAACTGTTTTTT. The chain couples TRBV2 to TRBJ1-4; D is ambiguous. Germline CDR1 SNHLY, CDR2 FYNNEI. V was trimmed by 4 bases and J by 7 bases, leaving 13 bases between them. The CDR3 is made up of 14 amino acids.

This sequence joins TRBV4-1 and TRBJ2-6; TRBD2 matches 9 bases. J gave up 3 bases and V 1 base, and 4 bases lay outside the gene matches. The CDR3 has 17 residues. The germline gives CDR1 MGHRA, CDR2 YSYEKL. CDR3 coding DNA: TGCGCCAGCAGCCAAGTTGCTAGCGGGGTTGGGGCCAACGTCCTGACTTTC. Translated: CASSQVASGVGANVLTF.

This clone showed up just once. V usage is TRBV19 and J usage is TRBJ2-7; TRBD1 matches 9 bases. Germline CDR1 and CDR2: LNHDA and SQIVND (reference sequence). The CDR3 consists of 14 residues. V dropped 5 bases and J dropped 3; count of bases not matched to a gene: 5. CDR3: CASSPGQGVYEQYF. DNA for the CDR3: TGTGCCAGTAGTCCGGGACAGGGCGTCTACGAGCAGTACTTC. The full variable domain, in which reference TRBV19 and TRBJ2-7 provide the parts outside the CDR3, is DGGITQSPKYLFRKEGQNVTLSCEQNLNHDAMYWYRQDPGQGLRLIYYSQIVNDFQKGDIAEGYSVSREKKESFPLTVTSAQKNPTAFYLCASSPGQGVYEQYFGPGTRLTVT.